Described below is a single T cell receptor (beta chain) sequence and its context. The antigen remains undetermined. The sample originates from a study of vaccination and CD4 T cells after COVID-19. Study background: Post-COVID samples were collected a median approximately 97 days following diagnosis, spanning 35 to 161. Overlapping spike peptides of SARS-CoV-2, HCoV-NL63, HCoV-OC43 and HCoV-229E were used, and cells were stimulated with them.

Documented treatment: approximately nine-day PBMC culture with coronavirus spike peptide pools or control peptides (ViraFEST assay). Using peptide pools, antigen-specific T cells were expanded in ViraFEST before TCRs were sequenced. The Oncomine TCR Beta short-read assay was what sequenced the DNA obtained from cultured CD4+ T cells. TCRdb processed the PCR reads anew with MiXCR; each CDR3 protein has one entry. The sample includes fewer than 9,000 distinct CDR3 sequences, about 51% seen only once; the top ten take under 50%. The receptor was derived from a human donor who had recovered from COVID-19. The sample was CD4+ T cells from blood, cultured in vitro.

CDR3 amino acids: CSARTGAQDTQYF. Written as DNA, the CDR3 is TGCAGTGCTAGGACAGGGGCACAAGATACGCAGTATTTT. V gene TRBV20-1 combines with J gene TRBJ2-3; TRBD1 agrees at 8 bases. The CDR3 spans 13 residues. Trimming at V came to 3 bases and at J to 5 bases, leaving 4 bases not matched to a gene. Looked up from germline, CDR1 is DFQATT and CDR2 is SNEGSKA (reference sequence).